This entry lists 9 T cell receptor beta chains sequenced from one sample in a study of T cells in Graves' hyperthyroidism and ophthalmopathy. Authors of the study amplified TCR beta CDR3 regions from RNA transcripts. Primed by the HTBI set, a first-round RT-PCR was run on the TCR CDR3. TCRdb reprocessed the multiplex PCR reads with MiXCR, giving one entry per CDR3 protein. The sample records about 380,000 distinct CDR3 sequences, approximately 15% being singletons. Material for sequencing was blood. These receptor sequences come from a man aged 25 to 45 with Graves' hyperthyroidism that later progressed to Graves' ophthalmopathy.

This chain joins TRBV6-1 and TRBJ2-7, with 7 bases that match TRBD1. The germline CDR1 and CDR2 sequences are MNHNS and SASEGT. This CDR3 contains 14 residues. After removal of 1 base from V and 2 bases from J, the junction contained 2 bases not matched to a gene. CDR3 sequence reads: CASSEDGQAYEQYF. In nucleotides, the CDR3 is TGTGCCAGCAGTGAAGACGGACAGGCCTACGAGCAGTACTTC.

This clonotype was counted a few times. The rearrangement uses TRBV15 and TRBJ1-4; tentative D call: TRBD1 (5 bases). The germline V gene encodes CDR1 LNHNV and CDR2 YYDKDF (reference sequence). The CDR3 spans 16 residues. The V and J ends lost 1 base and 0 bases respectively, with 9 bases between them. The CDR3: CATSRVTGATNEKLFF. DNA of the CDR3: TGTGCCACCAGCAGAGTTACAGGTGCAACTAATGAAAAACTGTTTTTT.

As to this clonotype: This could be a read error, since a much larger clone is one nucleotide away. This chain uses TRBV19 with TRBJ1-1; no reliable D call. Germline lookup yields CDR1 LNHDA and CDR2 SQIVND (reference sequence). The CDR3 loop spans 13 amino acids. The CDR3 loop reads CTSSSLRDTEAFF. The CDR3 DNA is TGTACCAGTAGTAGCCTCCGGGACACTGAAGCTTTCTTT.

This clonotype was counted only a few times. This chain uses TRBV27 with TRBJ2-5; a weak D match, TRBD2 (5 bases). Germline assignment: CDR1 MNHEY and CDR2 SMNVEV (reference sequence). The ends were cut back, 8 bases at V and 7 bases at J, with 20 bases in the middle. This CDR3 contains 14 residues. The CDR3 here is CASSLVGRSSTQYF. CDR3 sequence (DNA): TGTGCCAGCTCCCTTGTAGGGAGATCGTCGACCCAGTACTTC.

This clonotype showed up many times. The chain combines TRBV28 with TRBJ1-6; D remains ambiguous. Trimming pared 2 bases from V and 4 bases from J, leaving 3 bases between. The V gene's germline CDR1 is MDHEN and CDR2 SYDVKM. The CDR3 runs to 13 residues. The CDR3 here is CASSLGYNSPLHF. The CDR3 DNA reads as TGTGCCAGCAGTTTAGGGTATAATTCACCCCTCCACTTT.

There are many counts of this clonotype. The chain carries TRBV18 and TRBJ2-2; D ambiguous. CDR3 length: 11 residues. The germline gives CDR1 KGHSH, CDR2 LQKENI. Trimming left V 3 bases short and J 6 bases short, with 2 bases between. The CDR3 here is CASSPPGELFF. The CDR3 coding sequence is TGTGCCAGCTCACCGCCCGGGGAGCTGTTTTTT. Combining the CDR3 with reference TRBV18 and TRBJ2-2 gives the whole variable domain NAGVMQNPRHLVRRRGQEARLRCSPMKGHSHVYWYRQLPEEGLKFMVYLQKENIIDESGMPKERFSAEFPKEGPSILRIQQVVRGDSAAYFCASSPPGELFFGEGSRLTVL.

In its sample, this clonotype was seen many times. V usage is TRBV5-1 and J usage is TRBJ1-2, with D unresolved. V shed 4 bases and J shed 4 bases, with 20 bases lying between them. The germline CDR1 and CDR2 sequences are SGHRS and YFSETQ. The CDR3 covers 16 residues. The CDR3 region is CASSRGGGDSFYGYTF. The CDR3 nucleotides are TGCGCCAGCAGCCGTGGCGGAGGAGATTCTTTCTATGGCTACACCTTC.

The chain links TRBV5-6 to TRBJ2-5, with 9 bases lining up with TRBD2. The CDR3 consists of 15 residues. Unmatched junction bases numbered 9, after V lost 4 bases and J lost 5 bases. Germline assignment: CDR1 SGHDT and CDR2 YYEEEE. CDR3 sequence reads: CASSRELAGYETQYF. CDR3 nucleotides: TGTGCCAGCAGCCGAGAACTAGCGGGTTACGAGACCCAGTACTTC.

This clonotype was observed many times. The V and J genes are TRBV9 and TRBJ2-3, with D unresolved. The CDR3 spans 14 residues. With 0 bases removed from V and 1 base from J, the gap between germline ends came to 6 bases. The germline CDR1 and CDR2 sequences are SGDLS and YYNGEE. In nucleotides, the CDR3 is TGTGCCAGCAGCGTAGGAGTCGGCACAGATACGCAGTATTTT. Protein: CASSVGVGTDTQYF.